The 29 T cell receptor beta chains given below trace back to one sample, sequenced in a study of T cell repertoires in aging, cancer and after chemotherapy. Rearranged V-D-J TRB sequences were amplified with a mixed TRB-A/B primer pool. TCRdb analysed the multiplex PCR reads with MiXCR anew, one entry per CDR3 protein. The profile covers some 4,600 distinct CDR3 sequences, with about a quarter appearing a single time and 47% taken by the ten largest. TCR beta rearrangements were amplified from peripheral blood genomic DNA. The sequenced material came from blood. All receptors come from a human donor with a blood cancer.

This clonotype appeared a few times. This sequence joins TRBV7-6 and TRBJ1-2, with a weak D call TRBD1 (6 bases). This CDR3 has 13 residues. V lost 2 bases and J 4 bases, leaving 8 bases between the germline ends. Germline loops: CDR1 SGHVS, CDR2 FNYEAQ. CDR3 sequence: CASSLSGAYGYTF. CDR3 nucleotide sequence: TGTGCCAGCAGCTTATCGGGGGCCTATGGCTACACCTTC.

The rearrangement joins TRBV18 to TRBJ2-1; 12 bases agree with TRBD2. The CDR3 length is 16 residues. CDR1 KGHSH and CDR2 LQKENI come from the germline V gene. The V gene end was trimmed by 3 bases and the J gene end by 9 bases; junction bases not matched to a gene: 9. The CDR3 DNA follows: TGTGCCAGCTCACCGATCCCTAGCGGGAGGGCCAGTGAGCAGTTCTTC. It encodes CASSPIPSGRASEQFF.

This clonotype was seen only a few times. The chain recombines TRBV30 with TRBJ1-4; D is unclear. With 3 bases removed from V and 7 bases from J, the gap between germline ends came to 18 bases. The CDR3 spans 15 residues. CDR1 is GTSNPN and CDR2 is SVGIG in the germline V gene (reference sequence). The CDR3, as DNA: TGTGCCTGGAGGCCCTTGGCAAAGGGATCTGAAAAACTGTTTTTT. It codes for CAWRPLAKGSEKLFF.

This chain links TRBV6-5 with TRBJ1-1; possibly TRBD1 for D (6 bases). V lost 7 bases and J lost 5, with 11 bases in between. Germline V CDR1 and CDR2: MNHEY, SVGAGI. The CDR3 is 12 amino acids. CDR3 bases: TGTGCCAGCAACGTACAGGGAACTGAAGCTTTCTTT. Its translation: CASNVQGTEAFF.

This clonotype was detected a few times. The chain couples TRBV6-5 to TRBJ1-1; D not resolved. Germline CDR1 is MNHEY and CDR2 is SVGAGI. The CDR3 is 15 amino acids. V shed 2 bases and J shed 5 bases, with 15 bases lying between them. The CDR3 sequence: CASSYEAALRTEAFF. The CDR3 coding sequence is TGTGCCAGCAGTTACGAGGCAGCCTTACGGACTGAAGCTTTCTTT.

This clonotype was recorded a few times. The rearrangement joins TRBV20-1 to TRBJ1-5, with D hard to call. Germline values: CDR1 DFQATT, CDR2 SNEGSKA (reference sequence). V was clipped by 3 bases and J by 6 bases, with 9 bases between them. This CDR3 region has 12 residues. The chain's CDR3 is CSAREGPQPQHF. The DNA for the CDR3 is TGCAGTGCTAGGGAAGGGCCTCAGCCCCAGCATTTT.

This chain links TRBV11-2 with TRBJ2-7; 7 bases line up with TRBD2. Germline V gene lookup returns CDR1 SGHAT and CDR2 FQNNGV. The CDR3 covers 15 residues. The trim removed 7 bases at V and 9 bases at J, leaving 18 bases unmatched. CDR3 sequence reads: CASTDIRLAPTVQYF. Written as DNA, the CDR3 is TGTGCCAGCACCGATATTCGACTAGCCCCGACGGTGCAGTACTTC.

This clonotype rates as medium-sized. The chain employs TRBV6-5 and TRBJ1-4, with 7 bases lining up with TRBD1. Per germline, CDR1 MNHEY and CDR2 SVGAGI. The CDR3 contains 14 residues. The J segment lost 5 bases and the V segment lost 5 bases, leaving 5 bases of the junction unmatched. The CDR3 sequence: CASSVGTDNEKLFF. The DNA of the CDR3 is TGTGCCAGCAGTGTCGGGACAGACAATGAAAAACTGTTTTTT.

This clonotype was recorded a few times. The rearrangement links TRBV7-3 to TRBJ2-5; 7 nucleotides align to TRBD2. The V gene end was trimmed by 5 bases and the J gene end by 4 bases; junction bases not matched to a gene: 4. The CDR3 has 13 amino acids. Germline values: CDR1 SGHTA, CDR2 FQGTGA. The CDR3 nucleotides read TGTGCCAGCAGCCCAGGACTAGTAGAGACCCAGTACTTC. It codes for CASSPGLVETQYF.

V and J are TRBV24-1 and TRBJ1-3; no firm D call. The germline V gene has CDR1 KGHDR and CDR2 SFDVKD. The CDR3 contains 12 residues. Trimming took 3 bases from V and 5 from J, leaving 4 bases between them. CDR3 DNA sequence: TGTGCCACCAGTGATGCAAGAAACACCATATATTTT. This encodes CATSDARNTIYF.

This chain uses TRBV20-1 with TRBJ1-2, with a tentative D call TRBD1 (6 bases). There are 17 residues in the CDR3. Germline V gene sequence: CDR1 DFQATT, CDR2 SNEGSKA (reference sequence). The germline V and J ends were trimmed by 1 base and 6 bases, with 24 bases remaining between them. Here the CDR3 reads CSARVGRGQGKIDGYTF. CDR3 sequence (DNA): TGCAGTGCTAGAGTGGGAAGAGGGCAGGGGAAGATTGATGGCTACACCTTC.

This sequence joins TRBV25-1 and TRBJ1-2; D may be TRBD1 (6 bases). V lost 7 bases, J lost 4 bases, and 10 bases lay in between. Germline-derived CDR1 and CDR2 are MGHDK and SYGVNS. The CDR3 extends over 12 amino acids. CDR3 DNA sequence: TGTGCCAGCATGGGGGCGACCTATGGCTACACCTTC. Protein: CASMGATYGYTF.

As DNA, the CDR3 is TGTGCCAGTAGTACTGGGCCGGGACAGCTGAACACTGAAGCTTTCTTT. It specifies CASSTGPGQLNTEAFF. The chain combines TRBV19 with TRBJ1-1; TRBD1 matches at 7 bases. The CDR3 is 16 residues long. V dropped 4 bases and J dropped 0; count of bases not matched to a gene: 8. CDR1 and CDR2 from the germline V gene are LNHDA and SQIVND (reference sequence).

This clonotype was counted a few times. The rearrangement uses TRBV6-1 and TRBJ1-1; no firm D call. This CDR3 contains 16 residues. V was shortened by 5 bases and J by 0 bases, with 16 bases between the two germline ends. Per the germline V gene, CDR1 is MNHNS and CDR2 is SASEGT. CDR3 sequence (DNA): TGTGCCAGCAGTCCCTCCCCCGAAACAGTGAACACTGAAGCTTTCTTT. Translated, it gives CASSPSPETVNTEAFF.

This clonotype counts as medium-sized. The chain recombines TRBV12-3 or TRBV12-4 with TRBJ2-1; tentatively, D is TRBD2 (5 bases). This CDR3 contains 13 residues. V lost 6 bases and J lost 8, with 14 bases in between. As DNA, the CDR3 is TGTGCCAGCAGCAATGGAGAGGGCCATGAGCAGTTCTTC. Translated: CASSNGEGHEQFF.

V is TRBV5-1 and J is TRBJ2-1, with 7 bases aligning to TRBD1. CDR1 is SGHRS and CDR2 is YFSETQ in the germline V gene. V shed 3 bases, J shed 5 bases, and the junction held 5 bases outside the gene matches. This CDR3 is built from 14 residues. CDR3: CASSSTGTDNEQFF. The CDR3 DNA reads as TGCGCCAGCAGCTCGACAGGGACAGACAATGAGCAGTTCTTC.

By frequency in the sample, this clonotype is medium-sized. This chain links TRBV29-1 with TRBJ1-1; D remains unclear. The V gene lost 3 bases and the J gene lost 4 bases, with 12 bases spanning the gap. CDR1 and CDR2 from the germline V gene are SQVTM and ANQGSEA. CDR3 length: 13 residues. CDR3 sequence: CSVDSGFGTEAFF. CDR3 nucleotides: TGCAGCGTTGATTCGGGGTTTGGCACTGAAGCTTTCTTT.

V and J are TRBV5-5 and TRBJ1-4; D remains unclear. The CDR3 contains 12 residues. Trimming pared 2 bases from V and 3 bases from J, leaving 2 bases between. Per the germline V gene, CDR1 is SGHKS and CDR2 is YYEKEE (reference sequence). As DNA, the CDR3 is TGTGCCAGCAGCTTCTCTAATGAAAAACTGTTTTTT. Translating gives CASSFSNEKLFF. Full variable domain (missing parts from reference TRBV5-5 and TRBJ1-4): DAGVTQSPTHLIKTRGQQVTLRCSPISGHKSVSWYQQVLGQGPQFIFQYYEKEERGRGNFPDRFSARQFPNYSSELNVNALLLGDSALYLCASSFSNEKLFFGSGTQLSVL.

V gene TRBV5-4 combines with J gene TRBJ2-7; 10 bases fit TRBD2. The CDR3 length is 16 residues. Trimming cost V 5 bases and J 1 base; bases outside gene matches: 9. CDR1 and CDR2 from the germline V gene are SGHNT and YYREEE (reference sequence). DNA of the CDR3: TGTGCCAGCAGACCCTATCCTAGCGGGGGATCCTACGAGCAGTACTTC. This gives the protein CASRPYPSGGSYEQYF.

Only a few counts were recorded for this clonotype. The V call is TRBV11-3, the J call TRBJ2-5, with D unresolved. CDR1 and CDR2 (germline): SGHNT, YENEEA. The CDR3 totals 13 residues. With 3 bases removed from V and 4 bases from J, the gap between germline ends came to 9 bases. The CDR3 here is CASSLYSGETQYF. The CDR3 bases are TGTGCCAGCAGCTTGTATAGTGGAGAGACCCAGTACTTC. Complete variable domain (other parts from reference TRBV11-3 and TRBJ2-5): EAGVVQSPRYKIIEKKQPVAFWCNPISGHNTLYWYLQNLGQGPELLIRYENEEAVDDSQLPKDRFSAERLKGVDSTLKIQPAELGDSAVYLCASSLYSGETQYFGPGTRLLVL.

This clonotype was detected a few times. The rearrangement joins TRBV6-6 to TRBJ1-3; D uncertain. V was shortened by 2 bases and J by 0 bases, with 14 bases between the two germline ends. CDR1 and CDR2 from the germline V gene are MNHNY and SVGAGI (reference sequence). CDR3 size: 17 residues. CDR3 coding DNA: TGTGCCAGCAGTTACCCTTCTTGGACCGACTCTGGAAACACCATATATTTT. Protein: CASSYPSWTDSGNTIYF.

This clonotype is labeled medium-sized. The CDR3 sequence is CASSPSGTFFTTPNTQYF. CDR3 sequence (DNA): TGTGCCAGCAGCCCATCCGGGACTTTCTTTACTACTCCCAATACGCAGTATTTT. The rearrangement joins TRBV11-3 to TRBJ2-3; maybe TRBD2 (6 bases). The germline V and J ends were trimmed by 5 bases and 7 bases, with 28 bases remaining between them. The CDR3 loop spans 18 amino acids. Germline lookup yields CDR1 SGHNT and CDR2 YENEEA.

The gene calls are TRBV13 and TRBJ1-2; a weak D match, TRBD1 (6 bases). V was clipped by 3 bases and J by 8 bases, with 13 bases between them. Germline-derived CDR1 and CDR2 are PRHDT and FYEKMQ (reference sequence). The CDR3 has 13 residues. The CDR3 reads CASSLDSRVGYTF. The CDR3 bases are TGTGCCAGCAGCTTGGACAGCAGGGTAGGCTACACCTTC. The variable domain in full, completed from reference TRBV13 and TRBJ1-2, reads AAGVIQSPRHLIKEKRETATLKCYPIPRHDTVYWYQQGPGQDPQFLISFYEKMQSDKGSIPDRFSAQQFSDYHSELNMSSLELGDSALYFCASSLDSRVGYTFGSGTRLTVV.

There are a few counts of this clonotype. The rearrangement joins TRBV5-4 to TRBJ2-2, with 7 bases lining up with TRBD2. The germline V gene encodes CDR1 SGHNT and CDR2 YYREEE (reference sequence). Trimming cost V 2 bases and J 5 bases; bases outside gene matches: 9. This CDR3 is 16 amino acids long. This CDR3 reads CASSFLREGRTGELFF. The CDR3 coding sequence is TGTGCCAGCAGCTTTTTAAGGGAGGGTCGTACCGGGGAGCTGTTTTTT.

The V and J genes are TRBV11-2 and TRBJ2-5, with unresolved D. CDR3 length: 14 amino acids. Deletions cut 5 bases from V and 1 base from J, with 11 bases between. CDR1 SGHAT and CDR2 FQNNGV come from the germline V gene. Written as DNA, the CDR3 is TGTGCCAGCAGCCAGGACGGTTTCCAAGAGACCCAGTACTTC. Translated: CASSQDGFQETQYF.

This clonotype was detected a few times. The CDR3 loop reads CASSLTEGLPGRTEAFF. CDR3 coding DNA: TGTGCCAGCAGCCTTACCGAAGGCCTACCTGGGCGGACTGAAGCTTTCTTT. This sequence joins TRBV5-6 and TRBJ1-1; D call uncertain. Germline V gene data show CDR1 as SGHDT and CDR2 as YYEEEE. V gave up 4 bases and J gave up 5 bases, with 24 bases separating them. The CDR3 is made up of 17 amino acids.

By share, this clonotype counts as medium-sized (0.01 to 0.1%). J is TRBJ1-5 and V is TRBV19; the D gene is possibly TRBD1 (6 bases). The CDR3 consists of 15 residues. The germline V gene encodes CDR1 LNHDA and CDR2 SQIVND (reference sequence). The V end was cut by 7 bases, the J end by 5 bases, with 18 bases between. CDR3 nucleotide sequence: TGTGCCAGTAATCAGGACAGTTCAGTTTATCAGCCCCAGCATTTT. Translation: CASNQDSSVYQPQHF.

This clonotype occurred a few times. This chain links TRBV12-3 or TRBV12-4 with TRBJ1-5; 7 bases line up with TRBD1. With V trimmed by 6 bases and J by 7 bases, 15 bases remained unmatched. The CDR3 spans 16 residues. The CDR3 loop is CASREGGASRGQPQHF. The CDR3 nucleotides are TGTGCCAGCAGAGAAGGGGGCGCCTCAAGGGGACAGCCCCAGCATTTT.

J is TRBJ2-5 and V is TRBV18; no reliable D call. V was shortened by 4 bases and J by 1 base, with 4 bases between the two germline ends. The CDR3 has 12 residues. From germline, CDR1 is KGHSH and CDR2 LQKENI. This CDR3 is CASSLFQETQYF. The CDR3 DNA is TGTGCCAGCTCACTCTTCCAAGAGACCCAGTACTTC.